This is a list of T cell receptor beta chains from one sample in a study of graft-versus-host responses after intestinal transplantation. Sequencing was performed with immunoSEQ multiplex PCR; in TCRdb, only in-frame clones are kept and a portion is missing. Here the sample spans around 97,000 clones, roughly 91% being singletons. These receptors' antigens are unknown. The source material was unstimulated CD4+ T cells sorted from spleen or lymph node cells, sampled before transplant. These receptors came from a human donor who was the organ donor for an intestinal transplant. CDR3s include the opening cysteine and the closing phenylalanine or tryptophan. D genes are given only for firm matches. Not every row has a clone size; where given, it reads once, few, many or a size class.

TRBV7-3,TRBD2,.,TRBJ2-1,CASSPGLAGDEQFF,TGTGCCAGCAGCCCGGGACTAGCGGGGGATGAGCAGTTCTTC
TRBV9,TRBD1,.,TRBJ2-6,CASSAPTGQVSGANVLTF,TGTGCCAGCAGCGCGCCTACCGGACAGGTCTCTGGGGCCAACGTCCTGACTTTC
TRBV28,TRBD1,once,TRBJ1-2,CASSYPTGQGRGYTF,TGTGCCAGCAGTTATCCGACGGGACAGGGCAGAGGCTACACCTTC
TRBV7-3,.,.,TRBJ2-3,CASSPYRDTDTQYF,TGTGCCAGCAGCCCGTACAGGGATACAGATACGCAGTATTTT
TRBV5-4,.,.,TRBJ2-7,CASSSPLEQYF,TGTGCCAGCAGCTCCCCCCTCGAGCAGTACTTC
TRBV5-5,.,once,TRBJ1-5,CASSLAGTDQPQHF,TGTGCCAGCAGCTTGGCAGGAACTGATCAGCCCCAGCATTTT
TRBV21-1,.,.,TRBJ2-7,CASSTGGYEQYF,TGTGCCAGCAGCACAGGCGGGTACGAGCAGTACTTC
TRBV4-3,.,.,TRBJ2-1,CASSQRGLRNEQFF,TGCGCCAGCAGCCAAAGAGGACTCCGGAATGAGCAGTTCTTC
TRBV9,.,once,TRBJ1-1,CASSHDSLNTEAFF,TGTGCCAGCAGCCACGACAGCCTAAACACTGAAGCTTTCTTT
TRBV18,.,.,TRBJ1-2,CASSPTGFYGYTF,TGTGCCAGCTCACCTACAGGGTTCTATGGCTACACCTTC
TRBV5-1,.,.,TRBJ2-3,CASSPYTDTQYF,TGCGCCAGCAGCCCCTACACAGATACGCAGTATTTT
TRBV5-6,TRBD1,.,TRBJ1-3,CASSPGQGRSTGNTIYF,TGTGCCAGCAGCCCGGGACAGGGTAGGTCCACTGGAAACACCATATATTTT
TRBV9,.,.,TRBJ2-3,CASSVLASVRTDTQYF,TGTGCCAGCAGCGTTTTAGCTAGCGTACGCACAGATACGCAGTATTTT
TRBV5-1,.,.,TRBJ1-1,CASSFSGEGSTEAFF,TGCGCCAGCAGCTTCTCAGGGGAGGGAAGCACTGAAGCTTTCTTT
TRBV5-4,.,.,TRBJ2-2,CASSFDSVTGELFF,TGTGCCAGCAGCTTCGATTCAGTAACCGGGGAGCTGTTTTTT
TRBV7-9,.,.,TRBJ1-6,CASSLGPAGDSPLHF,TGTGCCAGCAGCTTAGGGCCCGCCGGGGATTCACCCCTCCACTTT
TRBV9,TRBD1,.,TRBJ1-1,CASSVQGVNTEAFF,TGTGCCAGCAGCGTACAGGGGGTGAACACTGAAGCTTTCTTT
TRBV27,.,.,TRBJ2-4,CASSPILRVAKNIQYF,TGTGCCAGCAGTCCCATCCTGAGGGTGGCCAAAAACATTCAGTACTTC
TRBV5-5,.,.,TRBJ1-6,CASSVPDSPLHF,TGTGCCAGCAGCGTTCCGGATTCACCCCTCCACTTT
TRBV19,.,once,TRBJ2-7,CASSITGHSSYEQYF,TGTGCCAGTAGTATCACTGGACACAGTTCCTACGAGCAGTACTTC
TRBV15,.,.,TRBJ1-1,CATSQGKVRSRNTEAFF,TGTGCCACCAGCCAGGGAAAGGTAAGGTCACGGAACACTGAAGCTTTCTTT
TRBV19,.,.,TRBJ2-3,CASSIRGISTDTQYF,TGTGCCAGTAGTATCCGGGGGATTAGCACAGATACGCAGTATTTT
TRBV7-9,.,.,TRBJ2-5,CASSLYVSPGETQYF,TGTGCCAGCAGCTTATACGTCTCCCCAGGAGAGACCCAGTACTTC
TRBV7-3,.,.,TRBJ2-7,CASSLIRYEQYF,TGTGCCAGCAGCTTAATCAGGTACGAGCAGTACTTC
TRBV5-4,.,.,TRBJ2-3,CASSLVGDTFTDTQYF,TGTGCCAGCAGCTTGGTAGGGGACACCTTCACAGATACGCAGTATTTT
TRBV7-2,TRBD1,.,TRBJ1-1,CASSRLQGVDYYTEAFF,TGTGCCAGCAGCCGATTACAGGGGGTTGATTATTACACTGAAGCTTTCTTT
TRBV20-1,.,.,TRBJ2-5,CSSRGQETQYF,TGCAGTTCTCGGGGCCAAGAGACCCAGTACTTC
TRBV9,TRBD2,once,TRBJ2-5,CASSAHGGGETQYF,TGTGCCAGCAGTGCCCACGGGGGGGGAGAGACCCAGTACTTC
TRBV5-1,TRBD1,.,TRBJ2-3,CASSFTGGTDTQYF,TGCGCCAGCAGCTTCACAGGGGGGACAGATACGCAGTATTTT
TRBV25-1,.,.,TRBJ2-7,CASTGVGSEQYF,TGTGCCAGCACCGGGGTTGGGTCCGAGCAGTACTTC
TRBV11-2,TRBD1,.,TRBJ2-5,CASSHGTVTQETQYF,TGTGCCAGCAGCCACGGGACAGTGACACAAGAGACCCAGTACTTC
TRBV9,.,.,TRBJ2-5,CASSVQGWETQYF,TGTGCCAGCAGCGTCCAGGGATGGGAGACCCAGTACTTC
TRBV2,.,once,TRBJ2-3,CASRLAGDTQYF,TGTGCCAGCAGGTTGGCGGGGGATACGCAGTATTTT
TRBV4-3,.,.,TRBJ1-2,CASSQDGRSGYTF,TGCGCCAGCAGCCAAGATGGCCGTAGCGGCTACACCTTC
TRBV28,.,once,TRBJ2-4,CASHSRQIAKNIQYF,TGTGCCAGCCACAGCCGGCAGATAGCCAAAAACATTCAGTACTTC
TRBV6-5,.,once,TRBJ1-1,CASNNHRQNTEAFF,TGTGCCAGCAACAACCACAGACAGAACACTGAAGCTTTCTTT
TRBV6-1,TRBD1,.,TRBJ1-6,CASQGAGSYNSPLHF,TGTGCCAGCCAGGGGGCCGGATCCTATAATTCACCCCTCCACTTT
TRBV7-2,TRBD1,.,TRBJ1-4,CASSLALGQANEKLFF,TGTGCCAGCAGCTTAGCGCTGGGACAGGCAAATGAAAAACTGTTTTTT